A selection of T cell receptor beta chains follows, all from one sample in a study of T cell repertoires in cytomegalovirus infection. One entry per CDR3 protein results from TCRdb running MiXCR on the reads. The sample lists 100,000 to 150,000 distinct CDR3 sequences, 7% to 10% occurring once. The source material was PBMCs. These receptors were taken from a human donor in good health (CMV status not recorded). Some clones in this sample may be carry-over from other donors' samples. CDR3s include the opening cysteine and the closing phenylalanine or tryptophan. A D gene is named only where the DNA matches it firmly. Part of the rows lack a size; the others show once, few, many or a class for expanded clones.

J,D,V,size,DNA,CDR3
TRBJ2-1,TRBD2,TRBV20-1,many,TGCAGTGCTTTTCGACTAGCGGGATACAATGAGCAGTTCTTC,CSAFRLAGYNEQFF
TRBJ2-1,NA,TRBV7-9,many,TGTGCCAGCAGCAACGGGGCCTCCTACAATGAGCAGTTCTTC,CASSNGASYNEQFF
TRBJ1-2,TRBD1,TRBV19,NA,TGTGCCAGTAGTATGGGACAGGGCCCCTATGGCTACACCTTC,CASSMGQGPYGYTF
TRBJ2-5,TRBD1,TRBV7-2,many,TGTGCCAGCAGCTTTACCGGGACAGGGGAGACCCAGTACTTC,CASSFTGTGETQYF
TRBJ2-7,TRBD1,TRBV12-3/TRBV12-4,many,TGTGCCAGCAGTTTAGGACAGGGGGCAGGCGAGCAGTACTTC,CASSLGQGAGEQYF
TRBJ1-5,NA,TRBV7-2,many,TGTGCCAGCAGCTCGGACTCAAGGGACGGTCAGCCCCAGCATTTT,CASSSDSRDGQPQHF
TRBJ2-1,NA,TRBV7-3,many,TGTGCCAGCAGCCAACAGGGCAATGAGCAGTTCTTC,CASSQQGNEQFF
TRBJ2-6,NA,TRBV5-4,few,TGTGCCAGCAGCACCAACGGAGGGGCTGGGGCCAACGTCCTGACTTTC,CASSTNGGAGANVLTF
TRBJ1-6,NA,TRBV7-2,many,TGTGCCAGCAGCCGACGACCAAGGGATAATTCACCCCTCCACTTT,CASSRRPRDNSPLHF
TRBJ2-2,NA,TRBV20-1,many,TGCAGTGCTAGAGCGGGGGACCCCCACACCGGGGAGCTGTTTTTT,CSARAGDPHTGELFF
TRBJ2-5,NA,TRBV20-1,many,TGCAGTGCTAGAGGGAGGGGGGGCCGGGTAATCGAAGAGACCCAGTACTTC,CSARGRGGRVIEETQYF
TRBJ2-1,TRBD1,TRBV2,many,TGTGCCACCTTGGGACAGGGAAACAATGAGCAGTTCTTC,CATLGQGNNEQFF
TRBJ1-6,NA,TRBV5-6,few,TGTGCCAGCAGCTTGGACGCAGGAATGGGGGCGAATGCACCCCTCCACTTT,CASSLDAGMGANAPLHF
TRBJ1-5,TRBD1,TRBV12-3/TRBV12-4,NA,TGTGCCAGCAGTCCCCGGACAGGGGGTCAGCCCCAGCATTTT,CASSPRTGGQPQHF
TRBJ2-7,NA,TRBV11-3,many,TGTGCCAGCAGCGCAGGGCTCGAGCAGTACTTC,CASSAGLEQYF
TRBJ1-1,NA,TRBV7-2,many,TGTGCCAGCAGCCAGGGAGCAGGGTTGGTGAACACTGAAGCTTTCTTT,CASSQGAGLVNTEAFF
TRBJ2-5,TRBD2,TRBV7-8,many,TGTGCCAGCAGCTCCGGGACTAGCGGACAAGAGACCCAGTACTTC,CASSSGTSGQETQYF
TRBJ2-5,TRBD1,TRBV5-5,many,TGTGCCAGCACCTCTGGGGACAGGGGTTGGGAGACCCAGTACTTC,CASTSGDRGWETQYF
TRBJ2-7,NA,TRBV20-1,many,TGCAGTGCTCCCTCGGATGTCAGCCCGTACGAGCAGTACTTC,CSAPSDVSPYEQYF
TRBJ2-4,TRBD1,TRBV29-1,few,TGCAGCGTTGAGACAGGGGGTAGAAACATTCAGTACTTC,CSVETGGRNIQYF
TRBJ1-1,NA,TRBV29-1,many,TGCAGCGTCGGAGGGACACCTAACACTGAAGCTTTCTTT,CSVGGTPNTEAFF
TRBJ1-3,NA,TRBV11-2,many,TGTGCCAGCAGCGCAGGGGTTTACTCTGGAAACACCATATATTTT,CASSAGVYSGNTIYF
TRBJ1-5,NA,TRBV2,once,TGTGCCAGCAGTGATGGGGGATTAGGGCCCCAGCATTTT,CASSDGGLGPQHF
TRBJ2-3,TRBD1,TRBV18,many,TGTGCCAGCTCCCAGGGGGCCATCACAGATACGCAGTATTTT,CASSQGAITDTQYF
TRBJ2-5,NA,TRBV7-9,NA,TGTGCCAGCAGCTTAAGGCAGGGGATCGAAGAGACCCAGTACTTC,CASSLRQGIEETQYF
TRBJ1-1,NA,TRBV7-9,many,TGTGCCAGCAGCCCGGCGGGACTCCCGAACACTGAAGCTTTCTTT,CASSPAGLPNTEAFF
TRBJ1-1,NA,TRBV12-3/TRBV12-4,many,TGTGCCAGCGGGGATATGAACACTGAAGCTTTCTTT,CASGDMNTEAFF
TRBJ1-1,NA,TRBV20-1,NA,TGCAGTGCTACGCCTCCCCCGAACACTGAAGCTTTCTTT,CSATPPPNTEAFF
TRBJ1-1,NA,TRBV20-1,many,TGCAGTGCTAGTCCGCACGCACTGAACACTGAAGCTTTCTTT,CSASPHALNTEAFF
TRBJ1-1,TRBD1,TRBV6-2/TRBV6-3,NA,TGTGCCAGCAGTTACCAGACAGGGGGCGCGAGGAACACTGAAGCTTTCTTT,CASSYQTGGARNTEAFF
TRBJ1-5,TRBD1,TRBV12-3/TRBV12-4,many,TGTGCCAGCATCCCGGGACAGGAGCGAGGTCAGCCCCAGCATTTT,CASIPGQERGQPQHF
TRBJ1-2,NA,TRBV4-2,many,TGTGCCAGCAGCGGAACTCCAACGGATTCGGGCTACACCTTC,CASSGTPTDSGYTF
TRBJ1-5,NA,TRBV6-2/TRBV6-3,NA,TGTGCCAGCAGTTACTGGGCCAGTCAGCCCCAGCATTTT,CASSYWASQPQHF
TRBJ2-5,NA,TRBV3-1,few,TGTGCCAGCAGTCGTCAACCGTACCAAGAGACCCAGTACTTC,CASSRQPYQETQYF
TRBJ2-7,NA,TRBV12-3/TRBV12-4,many,TGTGCCAGCAGCCCAGGGGTACCGAACTCCTACGAGCAGTACTTC,CASSPGVPNSYEQYF
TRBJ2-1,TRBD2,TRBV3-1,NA,TGTGCCAGTGGACTAGGTTATGAGCAGTTCTTC,CASGLGYEQFF